This passage covers 23 T cell receptor beta chains from one sample sequenced in a study of synovial regulatory T cells in juvenile arthritis. Profiling relied on immunoSEQ multiplex PCR, and the TCRdb table lists in-frame clones only, not all of them. Its table lists 8,000 to 10,000 clones. The sequencing sample was made of Treg cells from blood. Subset: remaining (HLA-DR-negative) circulating blood Treg cells. Receptors originate from a donor younger than 35 with juvenile idiopathic arthritis.

The chain couples TRBV6-5 to TRBJ1-1; absent DNA, TCRdb's TRBD1 call cannot be checked. Germline V lookup: CDR1 MNHEY, CDR2 SVGAGI. The CDR3 consists of 13 residues. The coding DNA is unavailable. CDR3 loop: CASSYDMNTEAFF.

V usage is TRBV12-5 and J usage is TRBJ2-7; TCRdb's D gene call, TRBD2, goes unchecked for lack of DNA. Germline V gene sequence: CDR1 LGHNT, CDR2 FRNRAP. The CDR3 extends over 13 amino acids. No DNA is listed. The CDR3 loop is CASMSSGSHEQYF.

The genes are TRBV5-4 and TRBJ2-1; TCRdb picks TRBD2, but there is no DNA to check that call. Germline lookup yields CDR1 SGHNT and CDR2 YYREEE (reference sequence). This CDR3 has 16 residues. The DNA is unrecorded. CDR3 region: CASSPASGREFNEQFF. Combining the CDR3 with reference TRBV5-4 and TRBJ2-1 gives the whole variable domain ETGVTQSPTHLIKTRGQQVTLRCSSQSGHNTVSWYQQALGQGPQFIFQYYREEENGRGNFPPRFSGLQFPNYSSELNVNALELDDSALYLCASSPASGREFNEQFFGPGTRLTVL.

The rearrangement joins TRBV6-1 to TRBJ1-5; TCRdb returns TRBD1, unconfirmable since there is no DNA. Per the germline V gene, CDR1 is MNHNS and CDR2 is SASEGT. The CDR3 covers 12 residues. No DNA accompanies this entry. The CDR3 region is CASGAVNQPQHF.

The chain carries TRBV6-1 and TRBJ2-7. The germline CDR1 and CDR2 sequences are MNHNS and SASEGT. The CDR3 runs to 13 residues. DNA was not recorded. The CDR3 loop is CASSLRETYEQYF.

V usage is TRBV28 and J usage is TRBJ2-2; TCRdb reports TRBD2, a call that lacks DNA to check it against. The CDR3 sequence is 15 residues long. The record lacks a DNA sequence. Germline V gene lookup returns CDR1 MDHEN and CDR2 SYDVKM. CDR3 sequence: CASSLDRDHTGELFF.

This clone registers medium-sized by frequency. The chain couples TRBV5-6 to TRBJ2-7; no DNA is available, so the TRBD2 call from TCRdb remains unchecked. Germline values: CDR1 SGHDT, CDR2 YYEEEE. The CDR3 extends over 19 amino acids. Nucleotide data are not available. This CDR3 reads CASSEFPRLAGGSSYEQYF.

The V call is TRBV6-6, the J call TRBJ1-2; TCRdb names TRBD1, which stays unverified in the absence of DNA. The CDR3 length is 13 residues. No DNA appears here. Germline CDR1 is MNHNY and CDR2 is SVGAGI (reference sequence). This CDR3 reads CASRETGPLGYTF.

The chain's CDR3 is CASSQRDSLSGQYF. The gene calls are TRBV4-1 and TRBJ2-7; absent DNA, TCRdb's TRBD2 call cannot be checked. There are 14 residues in the CDR3. No nucleotide data were recorded. Germline-derived CDR1 and CDR2 are MGHRA and YSYEKL.

CDR3 region: CSASHPYEQYF. The gene calls are TRBV20-1 and TRBJ2-7. Germline V gene lookup returns CDR1 DFQATT and CDR2 SNEGSKA (reference sequence). The CDR3 extends over 11 amino acids. No DNA was logged.

This chain connects TRBV11-2 to TRBJ1-1. This CDR3 has 16 residues. No DNA accompanies this entry. Per the germline V gene, CDR1 is SGHAT and CDR2 is FQNNGV. The CDR3 sequence: CASSLVGQAKSTEAFF.

The chain employs TRBV5-1 and TRBJ1-5. The germline V gene has CDR1 SGHRS and CDR2 YFSETQ. The CDR3 sequence is 13 residues long. This entry has no DNA. CDR3 sequence: CASSRTGGQPQHF.

The chain has TRBV2 and TRBJ1-4; the D call of TRBD1 rests on TCRdb alone, since no DNA is present to check it. Germline values: CDR1 SNHLY, CDR2 FYNNEI. The CDR3 runs to 14 residues. The record lacks a DNA sequence. The chain's CDR3 is CASNVNRGEEKLFF.

The genes are TRBV28 and TRBJ2-1; TCRdb's assignment of TRBD2 cannot be checked, as there is no DNA. Germline V gene lookup returns CDR1 MDHEN and CDR2 SYDVKM. The CDR3 has 16 amino acids. No DNA accompanies this entry. This CDR3 reads CASSFVALSSYNEQFF.

V gene TRBV6-6 combines with J gene TRBJ2-7; TCRdb lists TRBD2, though no DNA is available to test this call. Per germline, CDR1 MNHNY and CDR2 SVGAGI (reference sequence). The CDR3 consists of 15 residues. No DNA accompanies this entry. The CDR3 sequence: CASSRTGGLGYEQYF.

The chain combines TRBV27 with TRBJ1-2; TCRdb designates TRBD1, a call that cannot be tested without DNA. The CDR3 has 13 amino acids. No coding sequence is recorded. Germline V gene lookup returns CDR1 MNHEY and CDR2 SMNVEV (reference sequence). The CDR3 loop reads CASSQTSSYGYTF.

The gene calls are TRBV19 and TRBJ1-2; TCRdb returns TRBD1, unconfirmable since there is no DNA. Germline V CDR1 and CDR2: LNHDA, SQIVND (reference sequence). The CDR3 runs to 11 residues. No DNA is recorded. The chain's CDR3 is CASRRDKGYTF. The variable domain in full, with the rest retrieved from reference TRBV19 and TRBJ1-2, is DGGITQSPKYLFRKEGQNVTLSCEQNLNHDAMYWYRQDPGQGLRLIYYSQIVNDFQKGDIAEGYSVSREKKESFPLTVTSAQKNPTAFYLCASRRDKGYTFGSGTRLTVV.

Measured by frequency, this clone is medium-sized. The rearrangement uses TRBV21-1 and TRBJ1-3; TCRdb outputs TRBD1, but without DNA this stays unchecked. TRBV21-1 is tagged as a pseudogene. This CDR3 is 16 amino acids long. No DNA was logged. CDR3 residues: CASSGTRTDSGNTIYF.

This sequence joins TRBV4-1 and TRBJ2-7; without DNA, the TCRdb call of TRBD2 cannot be checked. The germline V gene has CDR1 MGHRA and CDR2 YSYEKL. This CDR3 has 12 amino acids. The entry carries no DNA sequence. This chain's CDR3 is CASSPGSYEQYF.

The V and J genes are TRBV28 and TRBJ1-1; TCRdb calls TRBD1, which cannot be checked without DNA. The germline V gene has CDR1 MDHEN and CDR2 SYDVKM. The CDR3 has 19 amino acids. No DNA sequence was recorded. CDR3 sequence: CASSSRTGTIKITNTEAFF.

The chain links TRBV7-3 to TRBJ2-7. The CDR3 length is 14 residues. DNA was not recorded. Germline CDR1 is SGHTA and CDR2 is FQGTGA. The CDR3 sequence: CASSLTGTRDEQYF.

The CDR3 loop reads CASSRSTSTSGNTIYF. The chain links TRBV4-2 to TRBJ1-3. The V gene's germline CDR1 is LGHNA and CDR2 YNFKEQ. This CDR3 has 16 residues. A DNA sequence was not provided.

The chain is built from TRBV11-2 and TRBJ2-7; TCRdb's D call, TRBD2, is unchecked because there is no DNA. Germline CDR1 is SGHAT and CDR2 is FQNNGV. CDR3 size: 15 residues. Only the protein sequence is given. CDR3 region: CASSPFSRSAYEQYF.